The table lists the clone carrying this T cell receptor beta chain with a count of one. As handled by the study authors: Quantification of nucleated cells was approximated via reference gene primer amplification. Some clones are missing from TCRdb's copy, which holds only in-frame ones; the method was immunoSEQ multiplex PCR. That table is the source of V, J and clone size, and D and trimming were worked out from the DNA. The table has about 40,000 clones, around 79% seen once. The record originates from a study of blood T cell repertoires in COVID-19. Study at large: Some COVID-19 samples were acute and others convalescent; all came from the United States, Italy and Spain. PBMCs, B-cell-depleted T cells, or T cells provided the cDNA or gDNA that made up the material.

Trimming removed 4 bases at V and 3 bases at J, with 17 bases between. The germline V gene has CDR1 SGDLS and CDR2 YYNGEE. There are 15 residues in the CDR3. This sequence joins TRBV9 and TRBJ2-7; no clear D. The sample was peripheral blood. This sequence was found in an elderly woman with acute or convalescent COVID-19. In DNA, the CDR3 is TGTGCCAGCAGCCCCATGGAACAGCCGCACTACGAGCAGTACTTC. Its protein is CASSPMEQPHYEQYF.